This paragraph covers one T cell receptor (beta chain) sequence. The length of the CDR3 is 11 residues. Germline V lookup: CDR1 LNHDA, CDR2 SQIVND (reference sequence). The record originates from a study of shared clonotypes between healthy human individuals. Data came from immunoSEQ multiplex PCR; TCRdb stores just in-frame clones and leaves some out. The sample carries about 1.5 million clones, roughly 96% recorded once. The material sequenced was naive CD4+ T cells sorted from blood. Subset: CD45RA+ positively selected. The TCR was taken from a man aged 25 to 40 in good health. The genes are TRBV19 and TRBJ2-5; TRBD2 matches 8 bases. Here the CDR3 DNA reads TGTAGGAGCGGGAGTGAAGAGACCCAGTACTTC. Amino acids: CRSGSEETQYF. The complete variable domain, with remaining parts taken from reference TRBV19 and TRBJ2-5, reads DGGITQSPKYLFRKEGQNVTLSCEQNLNHDAMYWYRQDPGQGLRLIYYSQIVNDFQKGDIAEGYSVSREKKESFPLTVTSAQKNPTAFYLCRSGSEETQYFGPGTRLLVL.